Sequencing of this T cell receptor beta chain was carried out in a study of cytomegalovirus exposure and HLA in healthy donors. Both 60 Vbeta primers and 13 Jbeta primers went into the PCR. Profiled with immunoSEQ multiplex PCR; TCRdb holds only in-frame clones, not every one. The sample has 100,000 to 150,000 clones, roughly 75% seen once. This CDR3 spans 15 amino acids. Deletions cut 1 base from V and 0 bases from J, with 7 bases between. The germline V gene encodes CDR1 MGHRA and CDR2 YSYEKL. The specimen was PBMCs. This sequence was found in a female donor in good health and CMV-seronegative. The rearrangement links TRBV4-1 to TRBJ1-3; D may be TRBD1 (6 bases). The CDR3 sequence is CASSQGTASGNTIYF. Written as DNA, the CDR3 is TGCGCCAGCAGCCAAGGGACAGCCTCTGGAAACACCATATATTTT.